The rows below give T cell receptor beta chains drawn from one sample of a study of blood T cell repertoires in COVID-19. Sequencing was performed with immunoSEQ multiplex PCR; in TCRdb, only in-frame clones are kept and a portion is missing. The repertoire consists of some 140,000 clones, with about four fifths occurring once and the leading ten covering approximately 1.5%. Sequencing input: peripheral blood. The receptors originated from a man in his sixties with acute or convalescent COVID-19. Both conserved end residues are part of each CDR3. The order of the fields is J gene, V gene, clone size, D gene, CDR3 protein, CDR3 DNA. D genes are given only for firm matches. Some rows mark clone size as missing; the rest say once, few, many or name a class of expanded clone.

j_gene: TRBJ1-1; v_gene: TRBV5-1; abundance: .; d_gene: .; CDR3aa: CASSSTVNTEAFF; CDR3nt: TGCGCCAGCAGCTCGACAGTGAACACTGAAGCTTTCTTT
j_gene: TRBJ2-7; v_gene: TRBV28; abundance: .; d_gene: TRBD2; CDR3aa: CASRPWTSGRAGGEQYF; CDR3nt: TGTGCCAGCAGACCTTGGACTAGCGGGAGGGCAGGTGGCGAGCAGTACTTC
j_gene: TRBJ2-7; v_gene: TRBV10-3; abundance: .; d_gene: .; CDR3aa: CAINDRQGEQYF; CDR3nt: TGTGCCATCAATGACCGGCAGGGTGAGCAGTACTTC
j_gene: TRBJ1-2; v_gene: TRBV3-1/TRBV3-2; abundance: few; d_gene: .; CDR3aa: CASSQDLGVVSGYTF; CDR3nt: TGTGCCAGCAGCCAAGATTTGGGAGTCGTATCCGGCTACACCTTC
j_gene: TRBJ1-6; v_gene: TRBV7-8; abundance: once; d_gene: TRBD1; CDR3aa: CASSLRLGGNNSPLHF; CDR3nt: TGTGCCAGCAGCTTAAGATTAGGGGGCAATAATTCACCCCTCCACTTT
j_gene: TRBJ2-7; v_gene: TRBV19; abundance: .; d_gene: .; CDR3aa: CASSIWGAYEQYF; CDR3nt: TGTGCCAGTAGTATCTGGGGGGCCTACGAGCAGTACTTC
j_gene: TRBJ1-4; v_gene: TRBV2; abundance: .; d_gene: TRBD1; CDR3aa: CASNLVGQSNEKLFF; CDR3nt: TGTGCCAGCAATTTGGTGGGACAGAGTAATGAAAAACTGTTTTTT
j_gene: TRBJ1-2; v_gene: TRBV3-1/TRBV3-2; abundance: .; d_gene: TRBD1; CDR3aa: CATYRGHYGYTF; CDR3nt: TGTGCCACATACAGGGGACACTATGGCTACACCTTC
j_gene: TRBJ1-3; v_gene: TRBV5-1; abundance: once; d_gene: .; CDR3aa: CASRQAGAGNTIYF; CDR3nt: TGCGCCAGCCGACAGGCCGGGGCTGGAAACACCATATATTTT
j_gene: TRBJ1-6; v_gene: TRBV4-2; abundance: .; d_gene: TRBD1; CDR3aa: CASSQGQANSPLHF; CDR3nt: TGTGCCAGCAGCCAGGGACAGGCCAATTCACCCCTCCACTTT
j_gene: TRBJ2-7; v_gene: TRBV6-1; abundance: .; d_gene: TRBD1; CDR3aa: CASSDLDRGLSEQYF; CDR3nt: TGTGCCAGCAGTGATCTAGACAGGGGGCTAAGTGAGCAGTACTTC
j_gene: TRBJ2-7; v_gene: TRBV7-9; abundance: .; d_gene: .; CDR3aa: CASSLSGQAREQYF; CDR3nt: TGTGCCAGCAGCCTCTCCGGCCAAGCGAGGGAGCAGTACTTC
j_gene: TRBJ2-7; v_gene: TRBV6-5; abundance: .; d_gene: TRBD1; CDR3aa: CASSYSGTEPYEQYF; CDR3nt: TGTGCCAGCAGTTACTCCGGGACAGAACCCTACGAGCAGTACTTC
j_gene: TRBJ2-3; v_gene: TRBV24-1; abundance: .; d_gene: TRBD1; CDR3aa: CATTRGQGVSDTQYF; CDR3nt: TGTGCCACCACCCGCGGACAGGGTGTGTCGGATACGCAGTATTTT
j_gene: TRBJ1-3; v_gene: TRBV4-1; abundance: .; d_gene: .; CDR3aa: CASSQDWGVGNTIYF; CDR3nt: TGCGCCAGCAGCCAAGATTGGGGGGTCGGAAACACCATATATTTT
j_gene: TRBJ2-2; v_gene: TRBV10-3; abundance: .; d_gene: .; CDR3aa: CAIRAGGTNTGELFF; CDR3nt: TGTGCCATCAGGGCAGGGGGGACGAACACCGGGGAGCTGTTTTTT